This TCR beta chain was documented in a study of T cell repertoires in cytomegalovirus infection. MiXCR was run by TCRdb on the reads, yielding one entry per CDR3 protein. The table includes about 740,000 distinct CDR3 sequences, approximately 34% detected once. The sample taken for sequencing was PBMCs. This TCR was sampled from a human donor in good health (CMV status not recorded). Some clones in this sample may be carry-over from other donors' samples.

This chain's CDR3 is CASRIWTGSSYEQYF. CDR3 nucleotide sequence: TGTGCCAGCAGGATTTGGACGGGAAGCTCCTACGAGCAGTACTTC. The genes are TRBV28 and TRBJ2-7, with a possible D match to TRBD2 (5 bases). Trimming removed 6 bases from V and 0 bases from J, with 15 bases in between. CDR1 is MDHEN, CDR2 SYDVKM, per germline. The CDR3 is 15 residues long.